This T cell receptor beta chain was documented in a study of cytomegalovirus exposure and HLA in healthy donors. The PCR ran on 60 Vbeta and 13 Jbeta primers. Generated by immunoSEQ multiplex PCR, the TCRdb table keeps only in-frame clones and is missing some. The sample shows 150,000 to 200,000 clones, about 80% of them seen only once. Study conclusions and caveats: Most of the CMV-associated TCR beta chains (in a later analysis) appeared to be HLA-restricted.

This clone turned up a few times. The antigen remains unidentified. This CDR3 comprises 17 residues. Germline V lookup: CDR1 SNHLY, CDR2 FYNNEI. The V gene end was trimmed by 3 bases and the J gene end by 3 bases; junction bases not matched to a gene: 9. The TCR was taken from a woman in her thirties or forties in good health and CMV-seronegative. Sequences were obtained from PBMCs. The chain employs TRBV2 and TRBJ2-1; 9 bases are shared with TRBD2. The CDR3 bases are TGTGCCAGCAGTGACGGCCCTAGCGGGACCTACTACAATGAGCAGTTCTTC. Amino acids: CASSDGPSGTYYNEQFF.